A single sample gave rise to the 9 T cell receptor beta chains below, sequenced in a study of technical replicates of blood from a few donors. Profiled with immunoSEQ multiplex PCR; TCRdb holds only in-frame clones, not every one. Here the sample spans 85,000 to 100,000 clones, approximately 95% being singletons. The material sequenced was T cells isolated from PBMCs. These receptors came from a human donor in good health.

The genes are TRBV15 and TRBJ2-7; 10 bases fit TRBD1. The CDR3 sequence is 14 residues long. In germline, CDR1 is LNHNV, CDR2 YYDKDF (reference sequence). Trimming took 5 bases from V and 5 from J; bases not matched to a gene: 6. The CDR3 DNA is TGTGCCACCAGCGACCGGGACAGGGGCGACGAGCAGTACTTC. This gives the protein CATSDRDRGDEQYF.

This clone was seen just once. As DNA, the CDR3 is TGTGCCAGCTCACCCACCGACAGGGACAATGAGCAGTTCTTC. Translated, it gives CASSPTDRDNEQFF. The genes are TRBV18 and TRBJ2-1, with TRBD1 matching 7 bases. Germline V lookup: CDR1 KGHSH, CDR2 LQKENI. CDR3 length: 14 amino acids. Trimming removed 3 bases from V and 5 bases from J; junction bases left unmatched: 4.

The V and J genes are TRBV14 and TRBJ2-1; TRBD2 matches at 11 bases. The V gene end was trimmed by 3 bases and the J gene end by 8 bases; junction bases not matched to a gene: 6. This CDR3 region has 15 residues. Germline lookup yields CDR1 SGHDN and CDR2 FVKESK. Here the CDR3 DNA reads TGTGCCAGCAGCCAGATTAGCGGGAGGGCCGATGAGCAGTTCTTC. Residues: CASSQISGRADEQFF.

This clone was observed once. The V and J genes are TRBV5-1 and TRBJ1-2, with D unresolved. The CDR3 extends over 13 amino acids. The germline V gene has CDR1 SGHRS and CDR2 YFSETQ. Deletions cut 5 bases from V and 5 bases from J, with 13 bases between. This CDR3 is CASSLTVSYGYTF. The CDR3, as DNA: TGCGCCAGCAGTTTAACAGTGAGTTATGGCTACACCTTC.

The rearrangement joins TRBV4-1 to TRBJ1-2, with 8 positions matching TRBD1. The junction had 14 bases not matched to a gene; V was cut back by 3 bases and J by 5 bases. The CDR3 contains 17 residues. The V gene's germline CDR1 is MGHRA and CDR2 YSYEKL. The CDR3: CASSHVGRTGKNYGYTF. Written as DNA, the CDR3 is TGCGCCAGCAGCCATGTGGGTAGGACAGGGAAGAATTATGGCTACACCTTC.

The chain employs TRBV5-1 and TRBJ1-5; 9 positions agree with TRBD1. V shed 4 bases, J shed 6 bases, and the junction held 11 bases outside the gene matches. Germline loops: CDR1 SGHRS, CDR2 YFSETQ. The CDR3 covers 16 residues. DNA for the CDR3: TGCGCCAGCAGCCCCGGGACAGGGATGAATGGTCAGCCCCAGCATTTT. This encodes CASSPGTGMNGQPQHF.

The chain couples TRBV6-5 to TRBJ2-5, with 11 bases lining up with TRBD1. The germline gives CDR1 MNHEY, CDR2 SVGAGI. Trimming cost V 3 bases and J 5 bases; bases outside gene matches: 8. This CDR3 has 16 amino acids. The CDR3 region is CASSYWTGGGFETQYF. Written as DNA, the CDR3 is TGTGCCAGCAGTTATTGGACAGGGGGCGGTTTCGAGACCCAGTACTTC.

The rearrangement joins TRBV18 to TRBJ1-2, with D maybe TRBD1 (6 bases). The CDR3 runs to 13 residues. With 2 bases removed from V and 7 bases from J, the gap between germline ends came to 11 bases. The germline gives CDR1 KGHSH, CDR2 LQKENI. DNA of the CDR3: TGTGCCAGCTCACCAGAGGGGGTAACTGGCTACACCTTC. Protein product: CASSPEGVTGYTF.

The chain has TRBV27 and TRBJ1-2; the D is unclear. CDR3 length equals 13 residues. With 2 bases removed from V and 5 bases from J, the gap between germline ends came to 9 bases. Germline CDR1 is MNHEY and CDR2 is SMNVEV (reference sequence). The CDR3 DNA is TGTGCCAGCAGTTTAGGCGGGAGTTATGGCTACACCTTC. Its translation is CASSLGGSYGYTF.